This T cell receptor (beta chain) was sequenced for a study of blood T cell repertoires in COVID-19. Authors' data handling: By means of reference gene primer amplification, nucleated cell counts were estimated. The protocol was immunoSEQ multiplex PCR, while the TCRdb copy is restricted to in-frame clones and leaves out a portion. V, J and clone size reflect that table, while D and trimming were determined from the DNA. Seen here are tens of thousands of clones, 65% to 90% observed once, and the top ten hold around 20%. The germline gives CDR1 SGHDN, CDR2 FVKESK. The CDR3 has 15 residues. Trimming took off 2 bases at V and 5 bases at J, with 15 bases between the two ends.

Sample: peripheral blood. The chain is built from TRBV14 and TRBJ2-5, with a weak D call TRBD1 (6 bases). The sequence was collected from a woman of 80 years or more with acute or convalescent COVID-19. CDR3 protein: CASSQFLGGGETQYF. The CDR3 coding sequence is TGTGCCAGCAGCCAATTCCTTGGTGGGGGCGAGACCCAGTACTTC.